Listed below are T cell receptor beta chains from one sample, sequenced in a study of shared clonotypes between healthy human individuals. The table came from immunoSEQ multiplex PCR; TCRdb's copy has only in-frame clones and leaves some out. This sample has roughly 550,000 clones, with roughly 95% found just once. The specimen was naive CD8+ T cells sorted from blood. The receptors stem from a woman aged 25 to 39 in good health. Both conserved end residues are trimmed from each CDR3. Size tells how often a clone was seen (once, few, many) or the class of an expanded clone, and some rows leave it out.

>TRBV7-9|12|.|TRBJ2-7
ASSFSEISYEQY
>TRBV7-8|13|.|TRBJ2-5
ASSLVLAPQETQY
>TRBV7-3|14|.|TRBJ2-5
ASSLERLAAGGTQY
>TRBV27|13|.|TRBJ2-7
ASSLGLPISYEQY
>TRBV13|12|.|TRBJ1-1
ASSPGQMNTEAF
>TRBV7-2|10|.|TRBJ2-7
ASSLALYEQY
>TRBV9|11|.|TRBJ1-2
ASSSGTANGYT
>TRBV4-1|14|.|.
ASSQEPAGGPYEQY
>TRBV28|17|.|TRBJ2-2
ASSLWGSTSGSPTGELF
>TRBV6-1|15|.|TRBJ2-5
ASSEAGAGVLLETQY
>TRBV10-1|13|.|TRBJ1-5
ARTPRLGVNQPQH
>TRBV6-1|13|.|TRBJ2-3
ASSVGQVPTDTQY
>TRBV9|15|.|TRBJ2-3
ASSVPQEQALTDTQY
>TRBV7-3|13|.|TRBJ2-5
ASSLGLAGKETQY
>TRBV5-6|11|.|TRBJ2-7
ASSLEDSYEQY
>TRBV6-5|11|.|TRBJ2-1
ASSYTEGQEQF
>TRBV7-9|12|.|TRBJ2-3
ASSLNGGRDTQY
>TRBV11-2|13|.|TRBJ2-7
ASSPPGRGAYEQY
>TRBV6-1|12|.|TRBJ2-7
ASSEGHLVYEQY
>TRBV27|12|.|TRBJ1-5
ASSTGLGNQPQH
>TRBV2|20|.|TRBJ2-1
ASSYPRLGLAGGRSSYNEQF
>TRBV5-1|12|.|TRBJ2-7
ASSVGGTAYEQY
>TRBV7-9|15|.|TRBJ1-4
ASSSQPGTGKGEKLF
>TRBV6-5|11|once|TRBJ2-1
ASALFTYNEQF
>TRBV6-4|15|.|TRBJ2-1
ASSKGLAEGKGNEQF
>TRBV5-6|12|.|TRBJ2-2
ASSFPSNAGELF
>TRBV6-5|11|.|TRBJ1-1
ASRHRENTEAF
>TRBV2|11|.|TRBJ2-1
ASNRERRNEQF
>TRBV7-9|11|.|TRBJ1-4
ASRGANNEKLF
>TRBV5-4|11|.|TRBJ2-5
ASSGAAKKTQY
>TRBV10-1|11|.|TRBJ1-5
ASRGRWHQPQH
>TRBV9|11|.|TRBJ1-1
ASSEGGATEAF
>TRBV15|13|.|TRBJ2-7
ATSRESGTRGEQY
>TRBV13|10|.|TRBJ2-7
ASSFSGGEQY
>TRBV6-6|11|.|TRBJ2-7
ASNTGGAYEQY
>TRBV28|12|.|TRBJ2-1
ASTQGASYNEQF
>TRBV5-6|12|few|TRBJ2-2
ASSLLHNTGELF
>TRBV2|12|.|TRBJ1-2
ASSETLVIDGYT
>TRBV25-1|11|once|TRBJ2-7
ASSGDISEEQY
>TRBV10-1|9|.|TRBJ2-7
ATSEAGEQY
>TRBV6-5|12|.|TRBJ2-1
ASSRGLAYNEQF
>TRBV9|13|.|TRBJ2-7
ASSVSADVTYEQY
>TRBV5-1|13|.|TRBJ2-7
ASSPIDRGSYEQY
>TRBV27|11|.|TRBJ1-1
ASSLSERYEAF
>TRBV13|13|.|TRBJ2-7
ASSASGGSSYEQY
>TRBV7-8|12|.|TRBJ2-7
ASSQVIGGSEQY
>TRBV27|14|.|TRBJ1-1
ASSLLGGQGATEAF
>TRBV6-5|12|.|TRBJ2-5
ASSSSGRFETQY
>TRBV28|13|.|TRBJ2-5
ASRSEGLAGETQY
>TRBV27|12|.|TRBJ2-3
ASSLSNSLDTQY